The entry below describes one T cell receptor (beta chain). Its antigen is unidentified. This entry comes from a study of post-analysis software for immune sequencing data. Study-level results: Compared with controls, patients had more of about 5 TRBV segments, including TRBV5-6, TRBV5-1 and TRBV20-1.

Looked up from germline, CDR1 is SGHRS and CDR2 is YFSETQ. Trimming left V 2 bases short and J 3 bases short, with 5 bases between. The CDR3 contains 13 residues. Libraries were made from TCR beta cDNA, and they carried unique molecular identifiers. TCRdb re-called the PCR reads with MiXCR, one entry per CDR3 protein. The sample records roughly 170,000 distinct CDR3 sequences, 30% being singletons. This receptor was obtained from a girl aged 5 to 17 with multiple sclerosis. The sample taken for sequencing was blood. J is TRBJ1-4 and V is TRBV5-1; D call uncertain. This chain's CDR3 is CASSLGSNEKLFF. Written as DNA, the CDR3 is TGCGCCAGCAGCTTAGGGTCTAATGAAAAACTGTTTTTT.